A single sample gave rise to the 18 T cell receptor beta chains below, sequenced in a study of blood T cell repertoires in COVID-19. Repertoires were generated with immunoSEQ multiplex PCR, while TCRdb's copy carries only in-frame clones and drops some. This table holds 25,000 to 35,000 clones, about 90% found once. The specimen was peripheral blood. These receptor sequences come from a human donor with active COVID-19. The donor label of this sample is uncertain.

The chain couples TRBV4-2 to TRBJ2-7, with TRBD1 matching 12 bases. CDR1 is LGHNA, CDR2 YNFKEQ, per germline. With 0 bases clipped from V and 5 bases from J, the junction kept 2 bases outside the gene matches. This CDR3 has 15 amino acids. The CDR3, as DNA: TGTGCCAGCAGCCAAGACGGGACAGGGGGCGACGAGCAGTACTTC. Protein sequence: CASSQDGTGGDEQYF.

The chain employs TRBV2 and TRBJ2-1; no clear D. Deletions cut 6 bases from V and 4 bases from J, with 7 bases between. The CDR3 is 12 residues long. CDR1 is SNHLY, CDR2 FYNNEI, per germline. CDR3: CASRPGYNEQFF. CDR3 in DNA: TGTGCCAGCAGACCAGGATACAATGAGCAGTTCTTC.

The chain uses TRBV5-6 and TRBJ1-2, with 10 nucleotides matching TRBD1. CDR1 is SGHDT and CDR2 is YYEEEE in the germline V gene. V was pared by 4 bases and J by 6 bases, with 6 bases of the junction left unmatched. The CDR3 is made up of 14 amino acids. The CDR3 region is CASSPRQGADGYTF. The CDR3, as DNA: TGTGCCAGCAGCCCACGACAGGGGGCGGATGGCTACACCTTC.

The chain is built from TRBV7-2 and TRBJ2-1; TRBD2 matches at 8 bases. The CDR3 is 14 residues long. Germline loops: CDR1 SGHTA, CDR2 FQGNSA. The junction had 7 bases not matched to a gene; V was cut back by 3 bases and J by 9 bases. CDR3 amino acids: CASSFGGGLREQFF. CDR3 sequence (DNA): TGTGCCAGCAGCTTCGGGGGGGGGCTTCGTGAGCAGTTCTTC. Full variable domain (missing parts from reference TRBV7-2 and TRBJ2-1): GAGVSQSPSNKVTEKGKDVELRCDPISGHTALYWYRQSLGQGLEFLIYFQGNSAPDKSGLPSDRFSAERTGGSVSTLTIQRTQQEDSAVYLCASSFGGGLREQFFGPGTRLTVL.

The J gene is TRBJ2-7, the V gene TRBV19; weak D call: TRBD1 (7 bases). The CDR3 consists of 17 residues. Germline-derived CDR1 and CDR2 are LNHDA and SQIVND (reference sequence). Trimming took 1 base from V and 2 from J, leaving 18 bases between them. In nucleotides, the CDR3 is TGTGCCAGTAGTATAGTCAGGGAGGACAGGCGGCCCTACGAGCAGTACTTC. Translated: CASSIVREDRRPYEQYF.

On this clone itself: One end of the junction does not line up with germline, which may come from a read error. This chain uses TRBV7-7 with TRBJ2-5; TRBD2 matches at 9 bases. CDR3 length: 18 residues. CDR1 SSHAT and CDR2 FNYEAQ come from the germline V gene (reference sequence). In DNA form, the CDR3 reads TGTGCTAGCAGCTTAGATAGCGGGGGAGAGCGAATAAAAGAGACCCAGTACTTC. Amino acids: CASSLDSGGERIKETQYF.

CDR3: CASSLDRGRGEQYF. In DNA, the CDR3 is TGTGCCAGCAGTCTCGACAGGGGGCGCGGCGAGCAGTACTTC. The J gene is TRBJ2-7, the V gene TRBV28; 10 positions agree with TRBD1. CDR3 length equals 14 residues. Unmatched junction bases numbered 7, after V lost 5 bases and J lost 6 bases. Germline loops: CDR1 MDHEN, CDR2 SYDVKM. The full variable domain, its missing parts supplied by reference TRBV28 and TRBJ2-7, is DVKVTQSSRYLVKRTGEKVFLECVQDMDHENMFWYRQDPGLGLRLIYFSYDVKMKEKGDIPEGYSVSREKKERFSLILESASTNQTSMYLCASSLDRGRGEQYFGPGTRLTVT.

The chain carries TRBV7-8 and TRBJ2-2; D remains ambiguous. CDR3 length: 13 amino acids. V lost 2 bases and J lost 11, with 12 bases in between. The germline V gene has CDR1 SGHVS and CDR2 FQNEAQ. CDR3: CASSLNLGGELFF. The CDR3 nucleotides are TGTGCCAGCAGCTTAAATCTAGGCGGCGAGCTGTTTTTT.

The rearrangement uses TRBV18 and TRBJ2-7; possibly TRBD1 for D (5 bases). The CDR3 sequence is 14 residues long. CDR1 is KGHSH, CDR2 LQKENI, per germline. V gave up 4 bases and J gave up 1 base, with 11 bases separating them. The CDR3 here is CASSQSQGSYEQYF. DNA of the CDR3: TGTGCCAGCTCACAGTCGCAGGGTTCCTACGAGCAGTACTTC.

The chain joins TRBV5-1 to TRBJ2-3, with TRBD2 matching over 12 bases. CDR1 is SGHRS and CDR2 is YFSETQ in the germline V gene. Losses at the gene ends were 0 bases for V and 5 bases for J; bases not matched to a gene: 4. This CDR3 contains 16 residues. The DNA of the CDR3 is TGCGCCAGCAGCTTGGCTCTAGCGGGGGGGCGAGATACGCAGTATTTT. Translating gives CASSLALAGGRDTQYF.

The CDR3 coding sequence is TGCGCCAGCAGCCAAGATCGGTTCGACCTAGGCGAGCAGTACTTC. It is translated as CASSQDRFDLGEQYF. The chain uses TRBV4-3 and TRBJ2-7, with no clear D. Trimming took off 0 bases at V and 6 bases at J, with 15 bases between the two ends. The CDR3 is made up of 15 amino acids. Germline V gene lookup returns CDR1 LGHNA and CDR2 YSLEER.

The chain carries TRBV10-3 and TRBJ1-3; D is uncertain. This CDR3 region has 15 residues. Trimming removed 6 bases at V and 2 bases at J, with 14 bases between. Germline loops: CDR1 ENHRY, CDR2 SYGVKD. The CDR3 DNA follows: TGTGCCATCAGGCAGGACTTAGGGACTGGAAACACCATATATTTT. It encodes CAIRQDLGTGNTIYF.

V is TRBV3-1 (or the pseudogene TRBV3-2) and J is TRBJ2-3; D remains ambiguous. CDR1 and CDR2 from the germline V gene are LGHDT and YNNKEL (reference sequence). Trimming stripped 4 bases from V and 2 bases from J, with 22 bases between. The length of the CDR3 is 18 residues. DNA for the CDR3: TGTGCCAGCAGCCGATACCCCCCTCTTGCGGCCCACACAGATACGCAGTATTTT. It codes for CASSRYPPLAAHTDTQYF.

This clone appeared a single time. The CDR3 reads CASTYRDSSTDTQYF. In nucleotides, the CDR3 is TGTGCCAGCACCTATCGGGACAGCAGCACAGATACGCAGTATTTT. The chain has TRBV4-2 and TRBJ2-3, with 7 bases fitting TRBD1. Losses at the gene ends were 7 bases for V and 0 bases for J; bases not matched to a gene: 7. CDR3 length: 15 residues. Per the germline V gene, CDR1 is LGHNA and CDR2 is YNFKEQ.

This clone has only a few counts. J is TRBJ2-7 and V is TRBV13; D call uncertain. The CDR3 totals 13 residues. Deletions cut 4 bases from V and 0 bases from J, with 7 bases between. The germline gives CDR1 PRHDT, CDR2 FYEKMQ (reference sequence). CDR3 amino acids: CASSSASSYEQYF. CDR3 nucleotides: TGTGCCAGCAGCTCCGCGTCCTCCTACGAGCAGTACTTC.

The chain joins TRBV6-5 to TRBJ1-2; TRBD1 is a possible D gene (5 bases). Germline values: CDR1 MNHEY, CDR2 SVGAGI. The V gene lost 0 bases and the J gene lost 1 base, with 9 bases spanning the gap. The CDR3 is made up of 15 amino acids. CDR3 protein: CASSYSRTNNYGYTF. The CDR3 bases are TGTGCCAGCAGTTACTCCCGGACAAATAACTATGGCTACACCTTC.

This chain joins TRBV7-4 and TRBJ2-7; 14 bases match TRBD2. V shed 1 base and J 5 bases; nucleotides not matched to a gene: 7. The CDR3 runs 17 residues. CDR1 and CDR2 from the germline V gene are SGHVT and SQSDAQ. CDR3 nucleotides: TGTGCCAGCAGCTTAGGGACTAGCGGGGGGAGGTTGGACGAGCAGTACTTC. As protein: CASSLGTSGGRLDEQYF.

This clone was recorded once. This chain links TRBV6-2 or TRBV6-3 with TRBJ1-6, with TRBD1 matching 9 bases. The germline gives CDR1 MNHEY, CDR2 SVGEGT. The trim removed 2 bases at V and 14 bases at J, leaving 13 bases unmatched. CDR3 length equals 16 residues. The CDR3 DNA reads as TGTGCCAGCAGTTACGGATTCGGGACAGGGAATAGGGCCCTCCACTTT. This gives the protein CASSYGFGTGNRALHF.